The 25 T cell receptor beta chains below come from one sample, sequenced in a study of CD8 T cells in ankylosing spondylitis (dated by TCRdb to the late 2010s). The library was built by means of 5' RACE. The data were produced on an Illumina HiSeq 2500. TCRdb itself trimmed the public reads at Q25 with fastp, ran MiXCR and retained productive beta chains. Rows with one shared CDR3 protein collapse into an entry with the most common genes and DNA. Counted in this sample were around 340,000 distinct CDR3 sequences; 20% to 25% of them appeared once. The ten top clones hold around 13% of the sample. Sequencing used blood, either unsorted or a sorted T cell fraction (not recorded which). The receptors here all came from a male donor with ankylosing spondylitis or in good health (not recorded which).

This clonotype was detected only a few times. The CDR3 nucleotides read TGTGCCAGCAGTTTAGTCCCCAGACTAGAGCGGGGGGAGTCCTACAATGAGCAGTTCTTC. Translated, it gives CASSLVPRLERGESYNEQFF. The chain employs TRBV12-3 or TRBV12-4 and TRBJ2-1; 9 bases map to TRBD2. V gave up 1 base and J gave up 1 base; unmatched junction bases: 14. This CDR3 region has 20 residues.

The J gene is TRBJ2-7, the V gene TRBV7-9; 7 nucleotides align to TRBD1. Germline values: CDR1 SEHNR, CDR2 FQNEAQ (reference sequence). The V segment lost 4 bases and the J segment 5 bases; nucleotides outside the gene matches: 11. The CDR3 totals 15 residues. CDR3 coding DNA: TGTGCCAGCAGCTCAAGCGCCGGGACAGCGAACGAGCAGTACTTC. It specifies CASSSSAGTANEQYF.

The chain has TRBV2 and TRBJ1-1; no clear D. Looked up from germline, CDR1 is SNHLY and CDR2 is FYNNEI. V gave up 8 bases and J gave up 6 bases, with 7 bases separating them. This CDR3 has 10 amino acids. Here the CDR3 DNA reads TGTGCCAGCTCAGACGCTGAAGCTTTCTTT. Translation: CASSDAEAFF.

Here the CDR3 reads CASSQEEPISGDTQYF. As DNA, the CDR3 is TGTGCCAGCAGCCAAGAGGAGCCAATATCGGGAGATACGCAGTATTTT. This chain connects TRBV4-2 to TRBJ2-3; no clear D. This CDR3 comprises 16 residues. CDR1 is LGHNA and CDR2 is YNFKEQ in the germline V gene. V dropped 0 bases and J dropped 5 bases, with 15 bases sitting between them.

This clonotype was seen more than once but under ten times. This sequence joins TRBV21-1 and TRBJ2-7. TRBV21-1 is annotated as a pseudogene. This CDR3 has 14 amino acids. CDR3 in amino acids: CASSSRRPHYEQYF. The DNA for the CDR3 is TGTGCCAGCAGCAGTCGGAGACCGCACTACGAGCAGTACTTC.

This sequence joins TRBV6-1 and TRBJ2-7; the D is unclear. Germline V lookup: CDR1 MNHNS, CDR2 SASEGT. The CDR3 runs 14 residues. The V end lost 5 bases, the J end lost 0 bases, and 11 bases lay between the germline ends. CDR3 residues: CASSFQSNSYEQYF. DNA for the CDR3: TGTGCCAGCAGTTTCCAATCGAACTCCTACGAGCAGTACTTC.

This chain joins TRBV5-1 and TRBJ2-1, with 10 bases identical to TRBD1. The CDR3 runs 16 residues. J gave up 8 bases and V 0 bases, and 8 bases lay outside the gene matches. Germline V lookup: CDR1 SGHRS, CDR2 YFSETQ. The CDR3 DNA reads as TGCGCCAGCAGCTTGGCGACAGGGGGCGCTTGGGATGAGCAGTTCTTC. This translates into CASSLATGGAWDEQFF.

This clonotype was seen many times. The CDR3 loop is CASSPSGQETQYF. In DNA, the CDR3 is TGCGCCAGCAGCCCCTCGGGGCAAGAGACCCAGTACTTC. V is TRBV4-1 and J is TRBJ2-5; D is possibly TRBD2 (5 bases). The CDR3 spans 13 residues. In germline, CDR1 is MGHRA, CDR2 YSYEKL. V lost 4 bases and J lost 2, with 8 bases in between.

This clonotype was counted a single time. In nucleotides, the CDR3 is TGTGCCACCAGCTACGGGACGGCCGACGAGCAGTACTTC. This sequence encodes CATSYGTADEQYF. V and J are TRBV24-1 and TRBJ2-7; D possibly matches TRBD1 or TRBD2 (5 bases each). Germline V CDR1 and CDR2: KGHDR, SFDVKD. V was shortened by 7 bases and J by 5 bases, with 14 bases between the two germline ends. The CDR3 totals 13 residues.

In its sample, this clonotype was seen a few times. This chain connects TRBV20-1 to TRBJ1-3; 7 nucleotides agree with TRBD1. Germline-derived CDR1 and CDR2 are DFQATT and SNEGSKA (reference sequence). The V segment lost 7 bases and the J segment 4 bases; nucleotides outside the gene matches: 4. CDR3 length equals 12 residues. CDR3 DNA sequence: TGCAGTGGGGCAGGGGGAGGAAACACCATATATTTT. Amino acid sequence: CSGAGGGNTIYF.

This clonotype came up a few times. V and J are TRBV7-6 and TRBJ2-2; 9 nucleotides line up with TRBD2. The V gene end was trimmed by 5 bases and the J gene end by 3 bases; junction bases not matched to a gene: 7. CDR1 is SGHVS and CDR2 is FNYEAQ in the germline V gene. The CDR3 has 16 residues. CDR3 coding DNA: TGTGCCAGCAGCGAATCGGGACTAGCCGACACCGGGGAGCTGTTTTTT. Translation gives CASSESGLADTGELFF.

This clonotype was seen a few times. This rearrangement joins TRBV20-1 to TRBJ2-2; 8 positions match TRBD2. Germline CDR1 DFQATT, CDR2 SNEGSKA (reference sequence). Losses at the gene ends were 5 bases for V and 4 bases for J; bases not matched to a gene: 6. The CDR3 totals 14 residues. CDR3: CSAPRGAGTGELFF. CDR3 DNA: TGCAGTGCTCCGCGGGGGGCGGGCACCGGGGAGCTGTTTTTT.

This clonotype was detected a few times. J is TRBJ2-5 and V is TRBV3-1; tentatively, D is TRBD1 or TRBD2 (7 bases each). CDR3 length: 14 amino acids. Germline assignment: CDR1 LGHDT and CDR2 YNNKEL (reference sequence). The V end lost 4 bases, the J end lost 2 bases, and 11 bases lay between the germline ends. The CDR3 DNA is TGTGCCAGCAGCCCAGCGGGACAGCAAGAGACCCAGTACTTC. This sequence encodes CASSPAGQQETQYF.

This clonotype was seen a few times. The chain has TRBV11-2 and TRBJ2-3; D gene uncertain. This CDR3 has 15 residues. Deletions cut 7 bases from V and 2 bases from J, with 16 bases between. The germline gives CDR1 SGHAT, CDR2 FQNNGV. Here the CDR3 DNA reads TGTGCCAGCACCCCGATAGGTTACTCCACAGATACGCAGTATTTT. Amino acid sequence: CASTPIGYSTDTQYF.

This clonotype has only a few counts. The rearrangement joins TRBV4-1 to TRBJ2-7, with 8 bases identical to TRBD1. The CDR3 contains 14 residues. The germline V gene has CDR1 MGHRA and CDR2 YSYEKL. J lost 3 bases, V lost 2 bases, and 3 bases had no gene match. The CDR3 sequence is CASSQQGADYEQYF. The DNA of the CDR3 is TGCGCCAGCAGCCAACAGGGGGCGGACTACGAGCAGTACTTC.

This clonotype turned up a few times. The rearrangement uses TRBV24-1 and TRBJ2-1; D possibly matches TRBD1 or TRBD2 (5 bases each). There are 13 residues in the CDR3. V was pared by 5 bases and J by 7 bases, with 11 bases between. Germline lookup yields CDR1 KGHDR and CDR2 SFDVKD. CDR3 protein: CATSGRGKNEQFF. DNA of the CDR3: TGTGCCACCAGTGGTCGGGGCAAGAATGAGCAGTTCTTC.

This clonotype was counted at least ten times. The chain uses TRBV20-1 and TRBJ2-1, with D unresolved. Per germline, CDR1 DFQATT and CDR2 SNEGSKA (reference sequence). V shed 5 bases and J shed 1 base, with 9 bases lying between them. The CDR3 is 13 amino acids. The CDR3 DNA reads TGCAGTGCTCTGTTAAGGTCCTACAATGAGCAGTTCTTC. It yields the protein CSALLRSYNEQFF.

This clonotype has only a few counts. The DNA for the CDR3 is TGCAGCGTATTGGGACTAGCGGGGACCACCGGGGAGCTGTTTTTT. Translated, it gives CSVLGLAGTTGELFF. J is TRBJ2-2 and V is TRBV29-1; the match to TRBD2 covers 13 bases. Trimming at V came to 6 bases and at J to 4 bases, leaving 5 bases not matched to a gene. The CDR3 is 15 residues long. Germline CDR1 SQVTM, CDR2 ANQGSEA.

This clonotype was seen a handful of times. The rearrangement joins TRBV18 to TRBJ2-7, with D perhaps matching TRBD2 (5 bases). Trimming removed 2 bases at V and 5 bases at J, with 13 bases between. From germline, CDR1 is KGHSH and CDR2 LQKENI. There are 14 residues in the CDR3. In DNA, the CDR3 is TGTGCCAGCTCACCATTTTGGTTTAGCGACGAGCAGTACTTC. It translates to CASSPFWFSDEQYF.

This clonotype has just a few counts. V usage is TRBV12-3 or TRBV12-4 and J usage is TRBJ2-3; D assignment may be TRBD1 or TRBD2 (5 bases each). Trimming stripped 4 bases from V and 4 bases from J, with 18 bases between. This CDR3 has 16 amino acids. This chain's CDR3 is CASSSPGPRGSDTQYF. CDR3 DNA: TGTGCCAGCAGTTCGCCGGGACCCCGCGGATCAGATACGCAGTATTTT.

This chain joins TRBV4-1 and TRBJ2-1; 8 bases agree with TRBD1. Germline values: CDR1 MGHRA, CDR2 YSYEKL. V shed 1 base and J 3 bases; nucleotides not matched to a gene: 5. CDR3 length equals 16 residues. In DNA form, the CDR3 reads TGCGCCAGCAGCCAAGCCGGGACAGGCCTCTACAATGAGCAGTTCTTC. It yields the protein CASSQAGTGLYNEQFF.

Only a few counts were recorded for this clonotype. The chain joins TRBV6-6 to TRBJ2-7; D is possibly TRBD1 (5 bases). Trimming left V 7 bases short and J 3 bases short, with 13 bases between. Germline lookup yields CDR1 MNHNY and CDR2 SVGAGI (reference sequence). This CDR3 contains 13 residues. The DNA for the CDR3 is TGTGCCAGCACCGAAGGGGTTAGCTACGAGCAGTACTTC. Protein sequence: CASTEGVSYEQYF.

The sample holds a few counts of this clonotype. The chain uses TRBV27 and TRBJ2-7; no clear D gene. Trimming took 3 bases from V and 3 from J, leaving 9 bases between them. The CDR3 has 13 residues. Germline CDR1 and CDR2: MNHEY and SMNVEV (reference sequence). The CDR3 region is CASSFTVRYEQYF. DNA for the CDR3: TGTGCCAGCAGTTTTACGGTACGCTACGAGCAGTACTTC.

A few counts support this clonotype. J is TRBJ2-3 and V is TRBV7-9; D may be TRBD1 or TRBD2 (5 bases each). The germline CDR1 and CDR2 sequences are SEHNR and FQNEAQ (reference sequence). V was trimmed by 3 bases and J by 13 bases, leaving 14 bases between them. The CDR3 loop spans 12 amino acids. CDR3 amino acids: CASSFAGKEEYF. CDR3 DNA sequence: TGTGCCAGCAGCTTCGCAGGGAAGGAGGAGTATTTT.

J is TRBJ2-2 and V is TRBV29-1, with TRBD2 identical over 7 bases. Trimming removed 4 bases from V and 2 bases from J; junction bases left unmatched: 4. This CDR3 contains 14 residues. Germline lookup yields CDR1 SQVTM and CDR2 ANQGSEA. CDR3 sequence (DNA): TGCAGCGTTGGGGGACTAATCAACACCGGGGAGCTGTTTTTT. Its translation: CSVGGLINTGELFF.